These 16 T cell receptor beta chains were all obtained from the same sample, sequenced in a study of early T cells in non-severe SARS-CoV-2 infection. TCRdb analysed the 5' RACE reads with MiXCR anew, one entry per CDR3 protein. The repertoire holds some 80,000 distinct CDR3 sequences, with 10% as singletons. The specimen was whole blood, collected at baseline. All receptors derive from an adult who was a healthcare worker with PCR-confirmed SARS-CoV-2 infection or an uninfected control (not recorded which).

This clonotype was counted only a few times. The genes are TRBV28 and TRBJ2-7; no clear D. Trimming took 3 bases from V and 0 from J, leaving 9 bases between them. The CDR3 has 14 amino acids. Germline values: CDR1 MDHEN, CDR2 SYDVKM. The CDR3 loop reads CASSLSPSSYEQYF. CDR3 DNA: TGTGCCAGCAGTTTGAGCCCGAGCTCCTACGAGCAGTACTTC.

The rearrangement uses TRBV19 and TRBJ1-1, with 12 bases lining up with TRBD1. The V gene's germline CDR1 is LNHDA and CDR2 SQIVND (reference sequence). CDR3 size: 18 residues. J was trimmed by 4 bases and V by 5 bases; bases with no gene match: 14. The CDR3 loop is CASSPYTGTGGAGTEAFF. The CDR3 DNA sequence: TGTGCCAGTAGTCCATACACCGGGACAGGGGGCGCGGGCACTGAAGCTTTCTTT.

This clonotype has only a few counts. The chain carries TRBV7-8 and TRBJ1-4; the D gene is possibly TRBD1 (6 bases). CDR3 length: 14 amino acids. Trimming took off 5 bases at V and 3 bases at J, with 10 bases between the two ends. Germline V gives CDR1 SGHVS, CDR2 FQNEAQ. The CDR3 sequence: CASSPGAPNEKLFF. Written as DNA, the CDR3 is TGTGCCAGCAGCCCAGGGGCCCCTAATGAAAAACTGTTTTTT.

The sample holds many counts of this clonotype. The J gene is TRBJ2-6, the V gene TRBV5-1; no definite D call. The CDR3 sequence is 17 residues long. V gave up 4 bases and J gave up 4 bases, with 18 bases separating them. CDR1 is SGHRS and CDR2 is YFSETQ in the germline V gene. CDR3: CASSAGEVLSGANVLTF. CDR3 DNA sequence: TGCGCCAGCAGCGCTGGAGAGGTACTGTCCGGGGCCAACGTCCTGACTTTC.

The chain carries TRBV5-1 and TRBJ2-3, with a weak D call TRBD2 (5 bases). Germline assignment: CDR1 SGHRS and CDR2 YFSETQ. V lost 4 bases and J 4 bases, leaving 16 bases between the germline ends. The CDR3 is 15 amino acids. The CDR3 nucleotides are TGCGCCAGCAGCCCTGGACTGACCCCAGCAGATACGCAGTATTTT. It encodes CASSPGLTPADTQYF.

The CDR3 nucleotides read TGTGCCAGCAGTTTTGGGGGCAGCGTCTACGAGCAGTACTTC. Amino acid sequence: CASSFGGSVYEQYF. The chain joins TRBV12-3 or TRBV12-4 to TRBJ2-7, with D maybe TRBD1 (6 bases). The V and J ends lost 3 bases and 3 bases respectively, with 12 bases between them. This CDR3 comprises 14 residues.

This chain joins TRBV7-8 and TRBJ2-1; no reliable D call. This CDR3 region has 17 residues. Looked up from germline, CDR1 is SGHVS and CDR2 is FQNEAQ. V was clipped by 1 base and J by 7 bases, with 20 bases between them. The CDR3 DNA reads as TGTGCCAGCAGCTTAGACTTTGGGCTAGTATTAACGAATGAGCAGTTCTTC. Residues: CASSLDFGLVLTNEQFF.

The chain combines TRBV24-1 with TRBJ1-2, with D possibly being TRBD1 (5 bases). The V gene's germline CDR1 is KGHDR and CDR2 SFDVKD. The V gene lost 9 bases and the J gene lost 5 bases, with 15 bases spanning the gap. This CDR3 is 13 amino acids long. Here the CDR3 DNA reads TGTGCCACCGCAGGGAGGGATTGGTATGGCTACACCTTC. Amino acids: CATAGRDWYGYTF.

Ten or more counts support this clonotype. V and J are TRBV2 and TRBJ2-5; D is uncertain. The germline CDR1 and CDR2 sequences are SNHLY and FYNNEI. This CDR3 has 12 amino acids. Trimming took 8 bases from V and 5 from J, leaving 12 bases between them. CDR3 nucleotides: TGTGCCAGCTCCCGCTTGGGGGAGACCCAGTACTTC. Its translation is CASSRLGETQYF.

The gene calls are TRBV29-1 and TRBJ1-1; D unresolved. Germline CDR1 is SQVTM and CDR2 is ANQGSEA. V was clipped by 4 bases and J by 0 bases, with 9 bases between them. The CDR3 runs to 13 residues. The CDR3 nucleotides read TGCAGCGTTGTCTCTCCTCTGAACACTGAAGCTTTCTTT. Its translation is CSVVSPLNTEAFF.

This clonotype qualifies as medium-sized. The rearrangement links TRBV6-6 to TRBJ2-4; D possibly corresponds to TRBD1 (6 bases). The CDR3 spans 13 residues. CDR1 and CDR2 (germline): MNHNY, SVGAGI (reference sequence). The V and J ends lost 7 bases and 0 bases respectively, with 7 bases between them. The CDR3 nucleotides read TGTGCCAGCACAGGGGTAGCCAAAAACATTCAGTACTTC. It yields the protein CASTGVAKNIQYF.

The table lists this clonotype with a few counts. This chain connects TRBV11-2 to TRBJ2-6, with 8 bases aligning to TRBD1. There are 15 residues in the CDR3. Per germline, CDR1 SGHAT and CDR2 FQNNGV. J gave up 8 bases and V 3 bases, and 6 bases lay outside the gene matches. The chain's CDR3 is CASSLTGVYTNVLTF. The DNA of the CDR3 is TGTGCCAGCAGCTTGACAGGGGTTTATACCAACGTCCTGACTTTC.

This clonotype was recorded at least ten times. The rearrangement uses TRBV6-4 and TRBJ2-7; D gene unclear. The germline gives CDR1 MRHNA, CDR2 SNTAGT. This CDR3 is 15 amino acids long. V lost 5 bases and J 0 bases, leaving 14 bases between the germline ends. CDR3 region: CASSLSKRSSYEQYF. CDR3 nucleotide sequence: TGTGCCAGCAGTCTGAGCAAACGGAGCTCCTACGAGCAGTACTTC.

This clonotype was seen ten or more times. This chain links TRBV2 with TRBJ1-3, with 7 bases that match TRBD1. CDR1 SNHLY and CDR2 FYNNEI come from the germline V gene. This CDR3 spans 14 amino acids. J gave up 6 bases and V 5 bases, and 7 bases lay outside the gene matches. DNA of the CDR3: TGTGCCAGCAGTCCCGACAGGGCCACAAACACCATATATTTT. Translation gives CASSPDRATNTIYF.

This clonotype was seen more than once but under ten times. The J gene is TRBJ2-7, the V gene TRBV5-1, with 7 bases aligning to TRBD1. The V and J ends lost 2 bases and 6 bases, in that order; junction bases with no gene match: 11. Germline CDR1 and CDR2: SGHRS and YFSETQ. The CDR3 is 15 residues long. The chain's CDR3 is CASSFQTGRATEQYF. As DNA, the CDR3 is TGCGCCAGCAGCTTCCAGACAGGGAGAGCTACCGAGCAGTACTTC.

Only a few counts were recorded for this clonotype. Here the CDR3 reads CASSLDSFIDEQYF. CDR3 DNA: TGTGCCAGCAGTTTAGACAGCTTCATCGACGAGCAGTACTTC. The chain combines TRBV6-1 with TRBJ2-7; TRBD1 might be the D (5 bases). Germline CDR1 reads MNHNS; CDR2 reads SASEGT. This CDR3 region has 14 residues. Trimming took off 5 bases at V and 5 bases at J, with 16 bases between the two ends.